This T cell receptor (beta chain) was obtained from a study of T cell repertoires in cytomegalovirus infection. Study-wide background: It was the public TCR beta signatures that indicated both CMV infection and matching HLA type.

Each CDR3 protein gets one entry after TCRdb re-called the reads with MiXCR. The sample consists of approximately 200,000 distinct CDR3 sequences, 25% to 30% of them appearing once. Study outcomes and limitations: Individuals carrying CMV plus the relevant HLA were identified by cumulative frequency of public TCR beta families. The ex vivo response was dominated by HLA-C-restricted CMV-specific TCR beta clonotypes.

About this clonotype itself: Antigen unknown.

V lost 6 bases, J lost 5 bases, and 13 bases stayed unmatched. The CDR3 contains 16 residues. Germline-derived CDR1 and CDR2 are MNHNY and SVGAGI (reference sequence). The sequenced material came from PBMCs. This TCR was sampled from a human donor in good health (CMV status not recorded). Some clones in this sample may be carry-over from other donors' samples. The rearrangement uses TRBV6-6 and TRBJ2-5; the match to TRBD1 covers 9 bases. The CDR3 region has the DNA TGTGCCAGCAGATCCACAGGACAGGGGACTAAGGAGACCCAGTACTTC. Protein: CASRSTGQGTKETQYF.